This T cell receptor beta chain appears in the sequencing data of a study of human T cells and chemical hapten exposure. Study as a whole: Patients were mainly female, each with alopecia areata, totalis or universalis.

Time point: pre-sensitization, week 0. Regarding treatment: therapeutic diphenylcyclopropenone sensitization with weekly scalp DPC. At every patch-test visit, blood was drawn before the patch test was applied. V lost 4 bases, J lost 11 bases, and 16 bases stayed unmatched. Germline lookup yields CDR1 MNHEY and CDR2 SVGAGI. The CDR3 has 15 residues. As the library was built, unique molecular identifiers were attached to individual cDNA molecules. TCRdb itself ran the RACE reads through MiXCR, one entry per CDR3 protein. This sample has about 300,000 distinct CDR3 sequences; around 5% occur once, and the top ten carry approximately 8.2%.

The clonotype comes from a young woman with alopecia areata. Some clones in this sample may be carry-over from other donors' samples. V gene TRBV6-5 combines with J gene TRBJ1-1; 7 bases are a match to TRBD1. Sequenced here: whole blood, sampled in connection with sensitization to the hapten diphenylcyclopropenone (DPC). Written as DNA, the CDR3 is TGTGCCAGCAGTTTGACTGACAGGGCCGGAGCTCGGGCTTTCTTT. Residues: CASSLTDRAGARAFF.